This TCR beta chain was recorded in a study of T cells in severe cutaneous drug reactions. Study overall: Only probable or definite SJS/TEN or DRESS cases by RegiSCAR were enrolled. The ALDEN and Naranjo causality algorithms determined the culprit drug. Blister fluid/cells and PBMC came from acute- or recovery-stage patients.

This clonotype registers medium-sized by frequency. The iRepertoire multiplex PCR system with TCR subtype-specific primers built both bulk and single-cell libraries. TCRdb derives one entry per CDR3 protein from the multiplex PCR reads, leaving out DNA. The sample features 1,100 to 1,500 distinct CDR3 sequences, with around 50% in its top ten. Germline V gene lookup returns CDR1 MNHEY and CDR2 SVGEGT. The CDR3 runs to 15 residues. The donors had carbamazepine-induced Stevens-Johnson syndrome or toxic epidermal necrolysis. The receptor comes from a human donor with a severe cutaneous adverse drug reaction. This chain connects TRBV6-2 or TRBV6-3 to TRBJ2-7; TCRdb reports TRBD2, a call that lacks DNA to check it against. Source material: cells from a skin blister. Here the CDR3 reads CASIGPGLEGYEQYF.